A single T cell receptor (beta chain) is shown here with its context. Its antigen is not known. This CDR3 region has 15 residues. From germline, CDR1 is SNHLY and CDR2 FYNNEI. After removal of 6 bases from V and 4 bases from J, the junction contained 7 bases not matched to a gene. The data belong to a study of PD-1 blockade in mismatch repair-deficient tumors. Overall study context: Enrolled about 2012-2016, patients had progressing, pretreated mismatch repair-deficient cancers of 12 to 13 types.

The method was immunoSEQ multiplex PCR; TCRdb's version includes in-frame clones alone and lacks a portion of them. This sample has 90,000 to 130,000 clones; around three quarters occur once, and the top ten carry 4% to 5%. Overall study results and limits: Rapid post-treatment expansion, then contraction, generally preceding radiologic response, marked tumor-resident clones.

Mismatch repair deficiency was confirmed in all patients, by PCR or immunohistochemistry. The receptor comes from an adult with mismatch repair-deficient cancer. The chain combines TRBV2 with TRBJ1-3, with 9 bases identical to TRBD1. The sample here was peripheral blood, taken about 60 weeks after starting pembrolizumab. CDR3 DNA sequence: TGTGCCAGCAGGGAACAGGGGGCGAAGGGAAACACCATATATTTT. This gives the protein CASREQGAKGNTIYF.